The sample holds many counts of the clone carrying this T cell receptor beta chain. The sample comes from a study of early T cells in non-severe SARS-CoV-2 infection. The CDR3 sequence is 13 residues long. Trimming cost V 6 bases and J 2 bases, with 10 bases left between them. Germline V gives CDR1 ENHRY, CDR2 SYGVKD. TCRdb ran MiXCR on the 5' RACE reads and lists one entry per CDR3 protein. This table holds tens of thousands of distinct CDR3 sequences, approximately 12% found once. The receptor was isolated from an adult who was a healthcare worker with PCR-confirmed SARS-CoV-2 infection or an uninfected control (not recorded which). Sequencing was performed on whole blood. This chain joins TRBV10-3 and TRBJ2-5; the D gene is possibly TRBD2 (5 bases). The CDR3 DNA follows: TGTGCCATCAGCCGGGATCCTCAAGAGACCCAGTACTTC. It specifies CAISRDPQETQYF.